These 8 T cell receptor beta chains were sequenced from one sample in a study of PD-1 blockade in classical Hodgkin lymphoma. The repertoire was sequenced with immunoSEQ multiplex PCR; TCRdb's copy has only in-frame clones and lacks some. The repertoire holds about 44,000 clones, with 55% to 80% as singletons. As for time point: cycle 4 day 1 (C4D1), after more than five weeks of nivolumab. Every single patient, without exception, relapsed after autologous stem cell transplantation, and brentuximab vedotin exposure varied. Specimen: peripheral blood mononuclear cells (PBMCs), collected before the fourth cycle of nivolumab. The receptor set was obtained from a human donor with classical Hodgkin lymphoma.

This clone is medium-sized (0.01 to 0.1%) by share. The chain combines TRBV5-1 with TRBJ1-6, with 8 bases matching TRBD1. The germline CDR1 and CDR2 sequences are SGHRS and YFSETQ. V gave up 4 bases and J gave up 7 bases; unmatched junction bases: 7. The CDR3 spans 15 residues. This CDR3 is CASSTGQDYNSPLHF. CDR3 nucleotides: TGCGCCAGCAGCACGGGACAGGATTACAATTCACCCCTCCACTTT.

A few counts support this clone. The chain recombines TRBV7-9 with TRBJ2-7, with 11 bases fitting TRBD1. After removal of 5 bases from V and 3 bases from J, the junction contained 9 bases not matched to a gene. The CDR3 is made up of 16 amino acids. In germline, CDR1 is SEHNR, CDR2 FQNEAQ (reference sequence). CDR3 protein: CASSHQPGTGGYEQYF. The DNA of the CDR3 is TGTGCCAGCAGCCACCAACCCGGGACAGGGGGCTACGAGCAGTACTTC. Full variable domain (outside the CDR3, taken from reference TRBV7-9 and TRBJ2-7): DTGVSQNPRHKITKRGQNVTFRCDPISEHNRLYWYRQTLGQGPEFLTYFQNEAQLEKSRLLSDRFSAERPKGSFSTLEIQRTEQGDSAMYLCASSHQPGTGGYEQYFGPGTRLTVT.

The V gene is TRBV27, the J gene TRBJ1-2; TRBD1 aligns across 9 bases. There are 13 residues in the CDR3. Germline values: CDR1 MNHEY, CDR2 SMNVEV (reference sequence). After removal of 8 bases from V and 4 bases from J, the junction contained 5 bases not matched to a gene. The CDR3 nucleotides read TGTGCCAGCGGCCGGGACAGGGCCTATGGCTACACCTTC. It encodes CASGRDRAYGYTF.

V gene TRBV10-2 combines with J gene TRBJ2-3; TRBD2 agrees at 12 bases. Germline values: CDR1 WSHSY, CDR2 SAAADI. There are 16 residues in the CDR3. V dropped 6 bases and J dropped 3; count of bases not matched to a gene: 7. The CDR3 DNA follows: TGCGCCAGCAGCCCGAGGCTAGCGGGGGGGACAGATACGCAGTATTTT. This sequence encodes CASSPRLAGGTDTQYF.

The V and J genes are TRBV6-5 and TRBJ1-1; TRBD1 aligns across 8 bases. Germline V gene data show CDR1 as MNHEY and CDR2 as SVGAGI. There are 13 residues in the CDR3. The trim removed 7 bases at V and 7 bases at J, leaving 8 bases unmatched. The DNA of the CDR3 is TGTGCCAGCACTTATCAGGGGGCGGGTGAAGCTTTCTTT. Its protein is CASTYQGAGEAFF.

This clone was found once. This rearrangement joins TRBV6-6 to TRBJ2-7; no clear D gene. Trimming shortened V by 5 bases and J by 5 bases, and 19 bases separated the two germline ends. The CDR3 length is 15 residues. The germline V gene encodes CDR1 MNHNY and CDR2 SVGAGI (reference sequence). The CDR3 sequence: CASSPGPSPRDEQYF. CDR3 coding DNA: TGTGCCAGCAGTCCCGGGCCCTCGCCCCGAGACGAGCAGTACTTC.

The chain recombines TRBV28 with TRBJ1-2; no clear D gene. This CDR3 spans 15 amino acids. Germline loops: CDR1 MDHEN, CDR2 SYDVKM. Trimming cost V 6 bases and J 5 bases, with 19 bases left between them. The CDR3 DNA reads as TGTGCCAGCAGCCTGGCCACCCCAGCCGGGTATGGCTACACCTTC. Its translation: CASSLATPAGYGYTF.

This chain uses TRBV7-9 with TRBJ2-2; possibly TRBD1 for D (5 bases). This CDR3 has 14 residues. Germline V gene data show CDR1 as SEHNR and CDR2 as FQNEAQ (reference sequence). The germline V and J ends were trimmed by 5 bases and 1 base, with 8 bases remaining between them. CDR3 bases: TGTGCCAGCAGCCCAACAGGGAACACCGGGGAGCTGTTTTTT. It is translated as CASSPTGNTGELFF.